This entry lists 14 T cell receptor beta chains sequenced from one sample in a study of regulatory T cells in long-lasting Graves disease. Construction of the TCR beta libraries employed iRepertoire HTBI primers in conjunction with Arm-PCR of CDR3 regions. One entry per CDR3 protein results from TCRdb running MiXCR on the multiplex PCR reads. The table includes hundreds of thousands of distinct CDR3 sequences, around 15% detected once. Described time point: newly diagnosed GD, antithyroid drugs for less than 3 months. Generation of the TCR library employed RNA extracted from PBMCs. These data also featured in a second study, about T cells in Graves' hyperthyroidism and ophthalmopathy.

Sequencing was performed on peripheral blood mononuclear cells (PBMCs), taken at new diagnosis, from a patient treated with antithyroid drugs. The receptors here all came from a man in his forties or fifties with Graves disease.

Many counts were recorded for this clonotype. The chain employs TRBV28 and TRBJ2-6; D perhaps matches TRBD1 (6 bases). Germline V CDR1 and CDR2: MDHEN, SYDVKM. The CDR3 loop spans 17 amino acids. Trimming shortened V by 7 bases and J by 3 bases, and 19 bases separated the two germline ends. In DNA form, the CDR3 reads TGTGCCAGCAATGACCTACTACAGGGTGGTGGGGCCAACGTCCTGACTTTC. Translation gives CASNDLLQGGGANVLTF.

This clonotype was seen many times. This sequence joins TRBV6-2 or TRBV6-3 and TRBJ1-5, with 7 bases lining up with TRBD1. J was trimmed by 2 bases and V by 5 bases; bases with no gene match: 6. The CDR3 length is 15 residues. CDR1 MNHEY and CDR2 SVGEGT come from the germline V gene. The CDR3 nucleotides are TGTGCCAGCAGTATGACAGGGACTCGCAATCAGCCCCAGCATTTT. Translation: CASSMTGTRNQPQHF.

The chain links TRBV7-2 to TRBJ1-2, with a weak D call TRBD1 (5 bases). Trimming removed 5 bases at V and 5 bases at J, with 15 bases between. Per the germline V gene, CDR1 is SGHTA and CDR2 is FQGNSA. The CDR3 runs 14 residues. This CDR3 reads CASSQSGDGYGYTF. The CDR3 nucleotides are TGTGCCAGCAGCCAGAGTGGGGACGGTTATGGCTACACCTTC.

This clonotype occurred many times. The chain has TRBV5-1 and TRBJ2-7; TRBD1 agrees at 9 bases. The germline gives CDR1 SGHRS, CDR2 YFSETQ. After removal of 4 bases from V and 3 bases from J, the junction contained 8 bases not matched to a gene. The CDR3 sequence is 15 residues long. CDR3 sequence: CASSILGQGYYEQYF. The CDR3 DNA is TGCGCCAGCAGCATTCTAGGACAGGGGTACTACGAGCAGTACTTC.

This clonotype was observed many times. This sequence joins TRBV6-1 and TRBJ1-4, with D perhaps matching TRBD1 (6 bases). V was trimmed by 8 bases and J by 10 bases, leaving 29 bases between them. The CDR3 has 17 residues. CDR1 and CDR2 (germline): MNHNS, SASEGT. Written as DNA, the CDR3 is TGTGCCAGCGCCTTGAGGTCCACGCAGGGGCACGTAGGAAAACTGTTTTTT. It codes for CASALRSTQGHVGKLFF.

This clonotype occurred many times. This rearrangement joins TRBV4-3 to TRBJ2-7, with D perhaps TRBD2 (5 bases). From germline, CDR1 is LGHNA and CDR2 YSLEER. With 3 bases removed from V and 9 bases from J, the gap between germline ends came to 18 bases. The CDR3 extends over 14 amino acids. The CDR3 here is CASSQSGYATRQYF. The CDR3 DNA reads as TGCGCCAGCAGCCAGTCGGGGTATGCCACGAGGCAGTACTTC.

Ten or more counts support this clonotype. The J gene is TRBJ2-1, the V gene TRBV20-1; TRBD1 matches 10 bases. CDR3 length equals 14 residues. V dropped 3 bases and J dropped 6; count of bases not matched to a gene: 5. Germline CDR1 reads DFQATT; CDR2 reads SNEGSKA (reference sequence). The DNA for the CDR3 is TGCAGTGCTAGGGCTGGGACAGGGGTCAATGAGCAGTTCTTC. It specifies CSARAGTGVNEQFF.

This clonotype has a count of ten or more. This rearrangement joins TRBV20-1 to TRBJ1-2; 8 nucleotides line up with TRBD1. The germline CDR1 and CDR2 sequences are DFQATT and SNEGSKA (reference sequence). Trimming at V came to 1 base and at J to 4 bases, leaving 5 bases not matched to a gene. The CDR3 totals 14 residues. The CDR3 DNA is TGCAGTGCTAGAGCTCGAACAGGGGGCTATGGCTACACCTTC. Its translation is CSARARTGGYGYTF.

There are a few counts of this clonotype. This chain connects TRBV5-6 to TRBJ2-7, with 7 bases identical to TRBD1. Germline CDR1 is SGHDT and CDR2 is YYEEEE. This CDR3 comprises 15 residues. The trim removed 0 bases at V and 4 bases at J, leaving 7 bases unmatched. DNA for the CDR3: TGTGCCAGCAGCTTGGCCGACAGGGCGTCTTACGAGCAGTACTTC. This codes for CASSLADRASYEQYF.

This clonotype was detected ten times or more. The chain joins TRBV6-1 to TRBJ2-1, with 9 bases lining up with TRBD1. V was pared by 3 bases and J by 3 bases, with 3 bases of the junction left unmatched. Germline assignment: CDR1 MNHNS and CDR2 SASEGT. The CDR3 covers 15 residues. The CDR3 here is CASSETGGDYNEQFF. The CDR3 nucleotides are TGTGCCAGCAGTGAGACAGGGGGGGACTACAATGAGCAGTTCTTC.

The table lists this clonotype with a count of one. The chain couples TRBV5-1 to TRBJ2-1; D is unresolved. V was cut by 1 base and J by 11 bases, with 16 bases left in between. Looked up from germline, CDR1 is SGHRS and CDR2 is YFSETQ. CDR3 length: 14 amino acids. CDR3 region: CASSLFGTENKQFF. The CDR3 nucleotides read TGCGCCAGCAGCTTGTTTGGTACCGAGAATAAGCAGTTCTTC.

This clonotype was seen ten or more times. The chain is built from TRBV18 and TRBJ1-1; perhaps TRBD1 as D (5 bases). This CDR3 contains 15 residues. With 3 bases removed from V and 4 bases from J, the gap between germline ends came to 15 bases. Germline CDR1 reads KGHSH; CDR2 reads LQKENI. Written as DNA, the CDR3 is TGTGCCAGCTCACCCTTAATAGGTGGGGGCACTGAAGCTTTCTTT. Its translation: CASSPLIGGGTEAFF. The variable domain in full, completed from reference TRBV18 and TRBJ1-1, reads NAGVMQNPRHLVRRRGQEARLRCSPMKGHSHVYWYRQLPEEGLKFMVYLQKENIIDESGMPKERFSAEFPKEGPSILRIQQVVRGDSAAYFCASSPLIGGGTEAFFGQGTRLTVV.

This clonotype was seen repeatedly, ten times or more. The rearrangement joins TRBV7-2 to TRBJ1-5; D gene unclear. Looked up from germline, CDR1 is SGHTA and CDR2 is FQGNSA. The CDR3 covers 16 residues. V lost 1 base and J lost 7, with 17 bases in between. The CDR3 nucleotides read TGTGCCAGCAGCTTAGATCCGGCAGGCCGGATCCAGCCCCAGCATTTT. It codes for CASSLDPAGRIQPQHF.

This clonotype occurred many times. This chain connects TRBV5-1 to TRBJ1-4; tentative D call: TRBD1 (6 bases). Germline CDR1 SGHRS, CDR2 YFSETQ. The CDR3 runs to 17 residues. V dropped 1 base and J dropped 6 bases, with 19 bases sitting between them. The CDR3 sequence is CASSLRSLAEGDEKLFF. CDR3 DNA: TGCGCCAGCAGCTTGCGATCTTTGGCGGAGGGGGATGAAAAACTGTTTTTT.